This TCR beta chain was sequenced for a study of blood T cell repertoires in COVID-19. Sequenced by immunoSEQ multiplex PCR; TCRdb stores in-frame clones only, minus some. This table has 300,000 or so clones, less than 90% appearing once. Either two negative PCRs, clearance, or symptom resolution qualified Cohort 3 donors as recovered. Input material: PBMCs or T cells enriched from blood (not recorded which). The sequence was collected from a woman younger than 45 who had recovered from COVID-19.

CDR3 sequence (DNA): TGTGCCTGGAGCCAGGGGGCCGGCTACACCTTC. As protein: CAWSQGAGYTF. This chain links TRBV30 with TRBJ1-2; 8 bases are a match to TRBD1. This CDR3 spans 11 amino acids. V trimming: 3 bases; J trimming: 8 bases; junction bases outside the gene matches: 2. Per the germline V gene, CDR1 is GTSNPN and CDR2 is SVGIG (reference sequence).